This T cell receptor (beta chain) was identified in a study of blood T cells in healthy people across ages. Study-level findings and limits: Naive and antigen-experienced cells were not separated, limiting conclusive comparison.

A note on this clonotype: Its antigen is not known.

Donors were systemically healthy Caucasian individuals from Russia aged about 6 to 90 years. A second about 6 to 11 cycle PCR used barcoded and J-beta primers. With 12 random nucleotides, a template-switch adaptor tagged each individual cDNA molecule. TCRdb re-called the 5' RACE reads with MiXCR, one entry per CDR3 protein. Of hundreds of thousands of distinct CDR3 sequences listed, about a quarter are singletons. There are 14 residues in the CDR3. Looked up from germline, CDR1 is SGHDN and CDR2 is FVKESK. V lost 4 bases and J lost 8; bases outside the gene matches: 7. This sample was shared with a second study, whose subject was T cells of mothers and their children.

The TCR comes from a boy aged 2-9 years in good health. Sequenced material: blood. This rearrangement joins TRBV14 to TRBJ1-2; 10 positions match TRBD1. CDR3 region: CASSPRQGAEGYTF. CDR3 bases: TGTGCCAGCAGCCCAAGACAGGGGGCGGAAGGCTACACCTTC.